This T cell receptor beta chain was documented in a study of graft-versus-host responses after intestinal transplantation. Study information: Anti-thymocyte globulin induction was given to all recipients, followed by tacrolimus and steroids for around 3 years. Findings of the study overall: Recipient marrow held GvH clones, some first seen in ileum or blood. Graft-donor T cell macrochimerism coincided with high graft-versus-host to host-versus-graft clonal ratios in allografts.

Repertoires were generated with immunoSEQ multiplex PCR, while TCRdb's copy carries only in-frame clones and drops some. The sample lists around 97,000 clones, 91% occurring once. The CDR3 runs to 10 residues. Germline values: CDR1 DFQATT, CDR2 SNEGSKA (reference sequence). The germline V and J ends were trimmed by 6 bases and 6 bases, with 8 bases remaining between them. As to this clone: The antigen remains unidentified.

Sequencing used unstimulated CD4+ T cells sorted from spleen or lymph node cells, obtained before transplant. The chain is built from TRBV20-1 and TRBJ1-2; D is perhaps TRBD1 (6 bases). The receptor was derived from a human donor who was the organ donor for an intestinal transplant. CDR3 nucleotides: TGCAGTGCAGGGGGAGATGGCTACACCTTC. Its protein is CSAGGDGYTF.